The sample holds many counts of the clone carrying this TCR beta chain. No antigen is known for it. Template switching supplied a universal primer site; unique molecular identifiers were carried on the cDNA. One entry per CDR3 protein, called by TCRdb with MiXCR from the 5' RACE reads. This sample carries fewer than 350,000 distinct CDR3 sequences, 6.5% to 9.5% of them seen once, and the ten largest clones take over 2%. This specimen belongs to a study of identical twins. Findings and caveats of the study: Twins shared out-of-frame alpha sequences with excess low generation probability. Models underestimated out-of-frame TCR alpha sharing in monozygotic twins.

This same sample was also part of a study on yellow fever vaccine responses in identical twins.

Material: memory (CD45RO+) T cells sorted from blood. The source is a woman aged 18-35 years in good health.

CDR3 amino acids: CASSLQGGETQYF. The CDR3 DNA is TGCGCCAGCAGCCTACAGGGGGGGGAGACCCAGTACTTC. The chain links TRBV5-1 to TRBJ2-5, with a tentative D call TRBD1 (8 bases). CDR3 size: 13 residues. Trimming cost V 4 bases and J 5 bases, with 12 bases left between them. In germline, CDR1 is SGHRS, CDR2 YFSETQ.